This TCR beta chain stems from a study of blood T cell repertoires in COVID-19. Authors' methods: It was from reference gene primer amplification that nucleated cell counts were estimated. Generated by immunoSEQ multiplex PCR, the TCRdb table keeps only in-frame clones and is missing some. V and J calls and clone size follow that table, whereas D and trimming were derived from the DNA. The table has 14,000 to 15,000 clones, 92% seen once; the top ten hold approximately 7.1%. This CDR3 has 16 amino acids. Germline CDR1 SEHNR, CDR2 FQNEAQ (reference sequence). The J segment lost 7 bases and the V segment lost 7 bases, leaving 12 bases of the junction unmatched.

The chain is built from TRBV7-9 and TRBJ1-6; the match to TRBD1 covers 8 bases. This clonotype was sampled from a human donor with active COVID-19. The donor label of this sample is uncertain. Sequences were obtained from peripheral blood. The chain's CDR3 is CASIETGGTENSPLHF. CDR3 sequence (DNA): TGTGCCAGCATCGAAACAGGGGGTACTGAGAATTCACCCCTCCACTTT. Full variable domain (rest looked up from reference TRBV7-9 and TRBJ1-6): DTGVSQNPRHKITKRGQNVTFRCDPISEHNRLYWYRQTLGQGPEFLTYFQNEAQLEKSRLLSDRFSAERPKGSFSTLEIQRTEQGDSAMYLCASIETGGTENSPLHFGNGTRLTVT.